This paragraph reports one T cell receptor beta chain. The protocol was immunoSEQ multiplex PCR, while the TCRdb copy is restricted to in-frame clones and leaves out a portion. Among some 48,000 clones listed, more than 95% were seen once. In germline, CDR1 is WNHNN, CDR2 SYGVQD (reference sequence). Trimming left V 2 bases short and J 4 bases short, with 5 bases between. The CDR3 runs 13 residues. This sample is part of a study of technical replicates of blood from a few donors. Material: T cells isolated from PBMCs. This TCR was recovered from a human donor in good health. This chain joins TRBV10-1 and TRBJ2-2; D call uncertain. The DNA of the CDR3 is TGCGCCAGCAGTGAGACAAGCACCGGGGAGCTGTTTTTT. Translating gives CASSETSTGELFF.